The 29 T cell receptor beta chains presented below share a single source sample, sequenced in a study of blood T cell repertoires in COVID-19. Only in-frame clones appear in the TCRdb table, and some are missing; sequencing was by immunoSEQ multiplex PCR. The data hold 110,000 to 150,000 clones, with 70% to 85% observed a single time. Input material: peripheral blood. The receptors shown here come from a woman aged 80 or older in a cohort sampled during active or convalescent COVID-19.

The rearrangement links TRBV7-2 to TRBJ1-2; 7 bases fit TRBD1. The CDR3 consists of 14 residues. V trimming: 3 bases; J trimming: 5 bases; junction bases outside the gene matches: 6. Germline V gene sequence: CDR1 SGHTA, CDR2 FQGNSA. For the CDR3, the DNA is TGTGCCAGCAGCTTTAACAGGGGAACATATGGCTACACCTTC. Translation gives CASSFNRGTYGYTF.

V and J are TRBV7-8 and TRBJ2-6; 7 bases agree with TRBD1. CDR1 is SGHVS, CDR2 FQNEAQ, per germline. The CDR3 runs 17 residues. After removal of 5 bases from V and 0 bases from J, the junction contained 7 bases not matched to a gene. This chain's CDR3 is CASSGEGQSSGANVLTF. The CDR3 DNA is TGTGCCAGCAGCGGTGAGGGACAGAGCTCTGGGGCCAACGTCCTGACTTTC.

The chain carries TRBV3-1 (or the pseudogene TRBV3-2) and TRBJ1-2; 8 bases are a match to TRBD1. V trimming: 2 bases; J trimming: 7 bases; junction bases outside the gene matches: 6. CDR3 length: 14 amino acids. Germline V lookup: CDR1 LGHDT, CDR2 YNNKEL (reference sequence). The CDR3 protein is CASSQWTGRSGYTF. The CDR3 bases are TGTGCCAGCAGCCAATGGACAGGGAGGAGTGGCTACACCTTC.

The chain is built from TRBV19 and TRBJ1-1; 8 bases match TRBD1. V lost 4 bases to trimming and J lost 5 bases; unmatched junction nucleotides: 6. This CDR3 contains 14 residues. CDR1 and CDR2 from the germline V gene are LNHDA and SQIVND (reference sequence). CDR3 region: CASSRGQGLTEAFF. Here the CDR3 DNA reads TGTGCCAGTAGTAGAGGACAGGGTCTAACTGAAGCTTTCTTT.

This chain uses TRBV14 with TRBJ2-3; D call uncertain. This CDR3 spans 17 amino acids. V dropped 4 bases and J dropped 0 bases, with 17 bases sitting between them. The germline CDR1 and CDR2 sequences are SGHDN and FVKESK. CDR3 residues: CASSPLYRLISTDTQYF. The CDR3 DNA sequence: TGTGCCAGCAGCCCCCTATATCGACTGATAAGCACAGATACGCAGTATTTT.

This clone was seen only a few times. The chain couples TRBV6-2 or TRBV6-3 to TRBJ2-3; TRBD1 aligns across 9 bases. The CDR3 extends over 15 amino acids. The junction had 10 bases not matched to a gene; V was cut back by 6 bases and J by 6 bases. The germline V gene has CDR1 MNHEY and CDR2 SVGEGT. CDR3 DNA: TGTGCCAGCAGCGAGGGACAGGGTCCTTGGGATACGCAGTATTTT. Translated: CASSEGQGPWDTQYF.

The CDR3 is CASSVGGVLETQYF. CDR3 DNA: TGCGCCAGCAGCGTCGGGGGGGTGTTAGAGACCCAGTACTTC. The chain uses TRBV5-1 and TRBJ2-5, with 8 bases matching TRBD2. CDR3 length: 14 residues. The V gene end was trimmed by 4 bases and the J gene end by 4 bases; junction bases not matched to a gene: 6. Germline CDR1 SGHRS, CDR2 YFSETQ.

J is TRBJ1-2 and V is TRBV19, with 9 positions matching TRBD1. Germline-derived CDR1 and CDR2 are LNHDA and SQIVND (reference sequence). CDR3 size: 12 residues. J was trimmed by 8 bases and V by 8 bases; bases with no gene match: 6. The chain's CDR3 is CASGQGLRGYTF. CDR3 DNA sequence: TGTGCCAGTGGACAGGGGCTACGAGGCTACACCTTC.

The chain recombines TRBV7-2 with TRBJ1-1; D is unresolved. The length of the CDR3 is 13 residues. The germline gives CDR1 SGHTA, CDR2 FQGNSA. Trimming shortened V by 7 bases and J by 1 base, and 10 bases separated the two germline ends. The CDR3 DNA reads TGTGCCAGCATCCGATCAGGGAACACTGAAGCTTTCTTT. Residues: CASIRSGNTEAFF. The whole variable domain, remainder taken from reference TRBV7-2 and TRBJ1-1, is GAGVSQSPSNKVTEKGKDVELRCDPISGHTALYWYRQSLGQGLEFLIYFQGNSAPDKSGLPSDRFSAERTGGSVSTLTIQRTQQEDSAVYLCASIRSGNTEAFFGQGTRLTVV.

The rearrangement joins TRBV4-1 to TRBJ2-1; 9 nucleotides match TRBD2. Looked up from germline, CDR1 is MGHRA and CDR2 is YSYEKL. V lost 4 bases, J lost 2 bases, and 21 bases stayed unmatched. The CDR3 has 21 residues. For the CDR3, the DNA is TGCGCCAGCAGCCGCCCCCGCGGCGGGGGGGCCGATGGTCAGCCCTACAATGAGCAGTTCTTC. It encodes CASSRPRGGGADGQPYNEQFF.

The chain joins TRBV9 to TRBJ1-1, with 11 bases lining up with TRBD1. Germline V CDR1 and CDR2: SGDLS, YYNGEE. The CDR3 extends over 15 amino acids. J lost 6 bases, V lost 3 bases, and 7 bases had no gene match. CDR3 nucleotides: TGTGCCAGCAGCGGTCGGACAGGGGGCGCAGCTGAAGCTTTCTTT. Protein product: CASSGRTGGAAEAFF.

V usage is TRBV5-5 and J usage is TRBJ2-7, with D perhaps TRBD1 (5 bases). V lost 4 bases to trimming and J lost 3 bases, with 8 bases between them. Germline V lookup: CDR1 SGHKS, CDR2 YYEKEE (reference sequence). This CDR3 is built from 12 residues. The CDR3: CASSRQSYEQYV. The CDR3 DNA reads TGTGCCAGCAGCAGACAGAGCTACGAGCAGTACGTC.

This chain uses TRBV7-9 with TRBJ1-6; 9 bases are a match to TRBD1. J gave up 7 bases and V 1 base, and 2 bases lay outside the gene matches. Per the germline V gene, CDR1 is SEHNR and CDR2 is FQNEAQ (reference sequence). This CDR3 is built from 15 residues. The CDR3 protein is CASSLVGTGNSPLHF. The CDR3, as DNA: TGTGCCAGCAGCTTAGTCGGGACAGGGAATTCACCCCTCCACTTT.

The CDR3 sequence is CASSVATGGGETQYF. The CDR3 DNA reads as TGTGCCAGCAGCGTAGCTACAGGGGGCGGCGAGACCCAGTACTTC. The chain links TRBV9 to TRBJ2-5; 9 bases map to TRBD1. The junction had 5 bases not matched to a gene; V was cut back by 0 bases and J by 5 bases. Germline CDR1 reads SGDLS; CDR2 reads YYNGEE. The CDR3 length is 15 residues. The variable domain in full, with the rest retrieved from reference TRBV9 and TRBJ2-5, is DSGVTQTPKHLITATGQRVTLRCSPRSGDLSVYWYQQSLDQGLQFLIQYYNGEERAKGNILERFSAQQFPDLHSELNLSSLELGDSALYFCASSVATGGGETQYFGPGTRLLVL.

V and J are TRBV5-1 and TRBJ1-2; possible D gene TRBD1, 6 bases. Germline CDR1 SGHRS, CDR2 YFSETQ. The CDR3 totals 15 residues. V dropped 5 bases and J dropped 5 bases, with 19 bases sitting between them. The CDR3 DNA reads TGCGCCAGCAGACCTAGACAGGCGTGGGGGTATGGCTACACCTTC. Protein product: CASRPRQAWGYGYTF.

The CDR3 DNA follows: TGTGCCAGCAGTTACCCTGGGTCGGGGAGGGAAACGTTCTACGAGCAGTACGTC. It encodes CASSYPGSGRETFYEQYV. The chain combines TRBV6-2 or TRBV6-3 with TRBJ2-7; TRBD2 aligns across 7 bases. Germline V gives CDR1 MNHEY, CDR2 SVGEGT. This CDR3 has 18 residues. The V segment lost 2 bases and the J segment 3 bases; nucleotides outside the gene matches: 16.

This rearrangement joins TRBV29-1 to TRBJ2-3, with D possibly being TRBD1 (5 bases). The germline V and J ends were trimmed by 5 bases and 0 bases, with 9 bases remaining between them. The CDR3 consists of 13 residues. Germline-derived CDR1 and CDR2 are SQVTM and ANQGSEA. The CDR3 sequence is CSVIRQSTDTQYF. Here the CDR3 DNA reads TGCAGCGTTATTAGACAGAGCACAGATACGCAGTATTTT.

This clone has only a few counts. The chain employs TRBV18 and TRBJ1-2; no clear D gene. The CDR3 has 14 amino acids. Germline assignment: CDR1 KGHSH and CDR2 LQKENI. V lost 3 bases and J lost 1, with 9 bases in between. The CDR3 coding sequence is TGTGCCAGCTCACCGAACAGTAATAACTATGGCTACACCTTC. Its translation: CASSPNSNNYGYTF.

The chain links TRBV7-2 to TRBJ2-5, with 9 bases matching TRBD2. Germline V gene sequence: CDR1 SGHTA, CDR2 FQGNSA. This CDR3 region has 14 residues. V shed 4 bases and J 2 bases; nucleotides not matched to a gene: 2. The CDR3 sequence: CASSSAGGQETQYF. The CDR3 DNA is TGTGCCAGCAGCTCCGCGGGGGGGCAAGAGACCCAGTACTTC.

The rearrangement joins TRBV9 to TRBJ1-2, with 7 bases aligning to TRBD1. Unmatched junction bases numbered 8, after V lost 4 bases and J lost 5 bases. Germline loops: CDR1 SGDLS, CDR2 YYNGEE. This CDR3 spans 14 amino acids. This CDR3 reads CASSSSDRVYGYTF. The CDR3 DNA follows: TGTGCCAGCAGCTCATCAGACAGGGTGTATGGCTACACCTTC. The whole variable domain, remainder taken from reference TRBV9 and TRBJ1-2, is DSGVTQTPKHLITATGQRVTLRCSPRSGDLSVYWYQQSLDQGLQFLIQYYNGEERAKGNILERFSAQQFPDLHSELNLSSLELGDSALYFCASSSSDRVYGYTFGSGTRLTVV.

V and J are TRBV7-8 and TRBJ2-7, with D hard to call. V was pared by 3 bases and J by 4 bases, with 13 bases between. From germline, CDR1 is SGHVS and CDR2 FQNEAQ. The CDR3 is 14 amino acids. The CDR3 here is CASSFSDLRYEQYF. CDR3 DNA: TGTGCCAGCAGCTTTTCCGACCTCAGGTACGAGCAGTACTTC.

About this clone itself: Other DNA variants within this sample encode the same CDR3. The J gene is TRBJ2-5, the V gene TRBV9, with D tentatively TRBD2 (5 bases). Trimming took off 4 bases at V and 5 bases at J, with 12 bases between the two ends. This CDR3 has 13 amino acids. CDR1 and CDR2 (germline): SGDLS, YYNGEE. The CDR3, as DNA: TGTGCCAGCAGCCCTCGGGGTAGGGAGACCCAGTACTTC. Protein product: CASSPRGRETQYF.

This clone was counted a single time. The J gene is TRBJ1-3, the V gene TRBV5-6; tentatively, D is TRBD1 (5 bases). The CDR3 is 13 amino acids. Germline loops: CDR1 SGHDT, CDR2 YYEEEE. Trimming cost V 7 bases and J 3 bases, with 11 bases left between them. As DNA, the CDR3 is TGTGCCAGCCTCAGGGCAGGTGGAAACACCATATATTTT. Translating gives CASLRAGGNTIYF.

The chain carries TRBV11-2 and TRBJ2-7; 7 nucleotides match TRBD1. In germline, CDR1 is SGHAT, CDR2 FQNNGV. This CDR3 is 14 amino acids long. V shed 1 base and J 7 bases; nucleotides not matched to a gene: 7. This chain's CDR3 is CASSLAEGAGEQYF. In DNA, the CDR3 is TGTGCCAGCAGCTTAGCCGAGGGGGCAGGGGAGCAGTACTTC.

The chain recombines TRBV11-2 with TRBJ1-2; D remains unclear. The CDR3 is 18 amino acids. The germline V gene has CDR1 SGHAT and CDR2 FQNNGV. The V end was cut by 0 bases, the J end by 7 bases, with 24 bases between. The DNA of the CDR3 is TGTGCCAGCAGCTTAGATCAAACAGTCCTCCCAACCGCCCGTGGCTACACCTTC. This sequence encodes CASSLDQTVLPTARGYTF.

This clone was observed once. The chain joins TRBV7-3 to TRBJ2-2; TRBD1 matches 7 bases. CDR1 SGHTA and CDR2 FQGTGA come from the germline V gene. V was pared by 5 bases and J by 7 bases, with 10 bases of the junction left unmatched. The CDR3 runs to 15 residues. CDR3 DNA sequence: TGTGCCAGCAGCCCCCAGACAGGGTACGGCGGGGAGCTGTTTTTT. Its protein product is CASSPQTGYGGELFF.

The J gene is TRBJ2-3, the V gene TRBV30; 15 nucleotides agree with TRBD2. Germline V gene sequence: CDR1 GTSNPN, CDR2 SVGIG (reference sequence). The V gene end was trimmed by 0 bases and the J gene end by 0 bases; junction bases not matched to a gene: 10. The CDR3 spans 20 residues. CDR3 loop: CAWSVRLGLAGGMSTDTQYF. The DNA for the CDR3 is TGTGCCTGGAGTGTACGGCTGGGACTAGCGGGGGGAATGAGCACAGATACGCAGTATTTT.

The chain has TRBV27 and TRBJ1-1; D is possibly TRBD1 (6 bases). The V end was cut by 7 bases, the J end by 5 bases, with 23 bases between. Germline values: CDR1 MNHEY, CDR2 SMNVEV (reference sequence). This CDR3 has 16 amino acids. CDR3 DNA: TGTGCCAGCAAGGCTCGGGGGGCGAGGGGGAATACTGAAGCTTTCTTT. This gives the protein CASKARGARGNTEAFF.

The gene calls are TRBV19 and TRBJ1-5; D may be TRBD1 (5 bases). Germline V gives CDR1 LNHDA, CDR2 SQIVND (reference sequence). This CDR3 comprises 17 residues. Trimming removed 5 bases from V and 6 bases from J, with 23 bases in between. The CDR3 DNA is TGTGCCAGTAGTCGACGAGACAGTCTGCTATCTTCTCAGCCCCAGCATTTT. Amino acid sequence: CASSRRDSLLSSQPQHF. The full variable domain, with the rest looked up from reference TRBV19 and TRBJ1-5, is DGGITQSPKYLFRKEGQNVTLSCEQNLNHDAMYWYRQDPGQGLRLIYYSQIVNDFQKGDIAEGYSVSREKKESFPLTVTSAQKNPTAFYLCASSRRDSLLSSQPQHFGDGTRLSIL.